Sequencing of this T cell receptor beta chain was carried out in a study of blood T cell repertoires in COVID-19. Original data processing: Amplification from reference gene primers served as the basis for estimated nucleated cell counts. Measured with immunoSEQ multiplex PCR; TCRdb has only the in-frame clones, and not every one. That table is the source of V, J and clone size, and D and trimming were worked out from the DNA. The sample yields about 380,000 clones, about 89% seen once. The J segment lost 5 bases and the V segment lost 6 bases, leaving 16 bases of the junction unmatched. The CDR3 sequence is 18 residues long. The germline gives CDR1 MNHEY, CDR2 SMNVEV (reference sequence). Adults between about 18 and 95 years of age took part from 20 to 25 US areas.

The sequence derives from a man aged 25-45 years who had recovered from COVID-19. Sequencing used PBMCs or T cells enriched from blood (not recorded which). This sequence joins TRBV27 and TRBJ1-6; 7 nucleotides match TRBD1. This chain's CDR3 is CASRIMGTVLRDNSPLHF. CDR3 in DNA: TGTGCCAGCAGAATTATGGGGACAGTCCTTAGGGATAATTCACCCCTCCACTTT.